The clone carrying this T cell receptor beta chain was seen a handful of times. Antigen unknown. This sample is part of a study of T-cell memory formation after mild COVID-19. With 4 bases removed from V and 0 bases from J, the gap between germline ends came to 9 bases. CDR3 length: 14 residues. CDR1 is SEHNR, CDR2 FQNEAQ, per germline (reference sequence). UMIs and sample barcodes were carried by the TCR alpha and TCR beta cDNA libraries that 5'RACE produced using constant-segment primers. TCRdb called the 5' RACE reads again in MiXCR, with one record for every CDR3 protein. The sample consists of more than 450,000 distinct CDR3 sequences, roughly 17% of them appearing once. Study results and caveats: Clones contracting day 15 to 85 were balanced CD4/CD8; later expanders leaned CD4+. That cross-reactive memory joined was suggested by some responding clones appearing in pre-infection memory. For contracting clones, CD4+ ones sat mainly in CM and EM, CD8+ in EMRA.

Specimen: PBMCs or a T cell subset sorted from them (not recorded which). This chain links TRBV7-9 with TRBJ2-5; D remains unclear. The receptor was derived from an adult woman who had mild COVID-19 (a few samples of this study predate the infection). Cell type and time point are not known. CDR3 sequence reads: CASSSLQYQETQYF. The DNA for the CDR3 is TGTGCCAGCAGCTCACTACAGTACCAAGAGACCCAGTACTTC.